This T cell receptor (beta chain) is drawn from a study of Graves' ophthalmopathy and Graves' hyperthyroidism. Study as a whole: Hyperthyroidism counted as stable given no ophthalmopathy within 18 months of follow-up. Points from the study as a whole: Most thyroid clonotypes with frequency above 0.001 were detected in blood too.

The authors amplified TCR beta CDR3 regions from RNA transcripts. Following a first-round RT-PCR that used HTBI primers, a second-round multiplex PCR was carried out. TCRdb reprocessed the multiplex PCR reads via MiXCR and lists one record per CDR3 protein. The data show over a million distinct CDR3 sequences, about 40% seen once. This clonotype has more than one count but fewer than ten. Its antigen is still unknown. Thyroid ultrasound, orbital computed tomography, TRAb, serum thyroxine and clinical symptoms formed the basis of diagnosis. The V end was cut by 0 bases, the J end by 7 bases, with 9 bases between. The CDR3 sequence is 14 residues long. The germline CDR1 and CDR2 sequences are LGHNA and YSLEER.

The gene calls are TRBV4-3 and TRBJ2-2; D unclear. Source material: peripheral blood or thyroid tissue (not recorded which). This clonotype originated in an adult man with Graves' hyperthyroidism. The CDR3, as DNA: TGCGCCAGCAGCCAAGAACCTCTAGACGGGGAGCTGTTTTTT. It yields the protein CASSQEPLDGELFF.